The 14 T cell receptor beta chains below all came from one sample that was sequenced in a study of OX40 agonist ivuxolimab in advanced cancers. Here immunoSEQ multiplex PCR was the method, and the copy in TCRdb shows in-frame clones only, minus some. The table lists about 120,000 clones, roughly nine tenths of them singletons. The sequences come from CD4+ or CD8+ T cells sorted from blood, collected in a trial of the OX40 agonist ivuxolimab. The receptors stem from an adult with an advanced solid tumor such as melanoma, head and neck, liver or kidney cancer.

The V gene is TRBV7-9, the J gene TRBJ1-1; TRBD1 might be the D (5 bases). Per the germline V gene, CDR1 is SEHNR and CDR2 is FQNEAQ (reference sequence). The CDR3 is 14 residues long. V was pared by 1 base and J by 3 bases, with 9 bases between. The DNA for the CDR3 is TGTGCCAGCAGCTTAGTACTAGGGGACACTGAAGCTTTCTTT. Its translation is CASSLVLGDTEAFF. The entire variable domain, with the rest obtained from reference TRBV7-9 and TRBJ1-1, is as follows: DTGVSQNPRHKITKRGQNVTFRCDPISEHNRLYWYRQTLGQGPEFLTYFQNEAQLEKSRLLSDRFSAERPKGSFSTLEIQRTEQGDSAMYLCASSLVLGDTEAFFGQGTRLTVV.

The chain links TRBV4-1 to TRBJ2-1; 9 nucleotides agree with TRBD2. The CDR3 runs to 16 residues. Germline loops: CDR1 MGHRA, CDR2 YSYEKL. J gave up 6 bases and V 0 bases, and 6 bases lay outside the gene matches. In DNA, the CDR3 is TGCGCCAGCAGCCAAGATACGAGCGGGGGGTCCAATGAGCAGTTCTTC. It is translated as CASSQDTSGGSNEQFF.

J is TRBJ1-4 and V is TRBV10-3, with a weak D call TRBD1 (5 bases). This CDR3 region has 13 residues. V was pared by 10 bases and J by 4 bases, with 13 bases between. The V gene's germline CDR1 is ENHRY and CDR2 SYGVKD. The CDR3, as DNA: TGTGCCACACAGACAGAAGATAATGAAAAACTGTTTTTT. This translates into CATQTEDNEKLFF.

The chain recombines TRBV28 with TRBJ2-1; 7 bases are shared with TRBD1. Trimming took 5 bases from V and 0 from J; bases not matched to a gene: 1. The CDR3 totals 14 residues. Germline V lookup: CDR1 MDHEN, CDR2 SYDVKM. Here the CDR3 reads CASSPGGSYNEQFF. The DNA of the CDR3 is TGTGCCAGCAGTCCAGGGGGCTCCTACAATGAGCAGTTCTTC.

V and J are TRBV15 and TRBJ1-1, with D unclear. The CDR3 runs to 13 residues. V lost 0 bases and J 5 bases, leaving 7 bases between the germline ends. Germline assignment: CDR1 LNHNV and CDR2 YYDKDF (reference sequence). CDR3 amino acids: CATSREGFTEAFF. For the CDR3, the DNA is TGTGCCACCAGCAGAGAGGGGTTTACTGAAGCTTTCTTT.

V gene TRBV19 combines with J gene TRBJ1-3; tentatively, D is TRBD1 (5 bases). Trimming cost V 4 bases and J 2 bases, with 15 bases left between them. CDR1 is LNHDA, CDR2 SQIVND, per germline (reference sequence). The CDR3 runs to 16 residues. The CDR3 coding sequence is TGTGCCAGTAGTACTCTTCAAGGGGCCCCTGGAAACACCATATATTTT. Protein sequence: CASSTLQGAPGNTIYF.

This chain joins TRBV5-1 and TRBJ1-3; D may be TRBD1 (5 bases). Trimming left V 4 bases short and J 4 bases short, with 18 bases between. Germline assignment: CDR1 SGHRS and CDR2 YFSETQ. The CDR3 contains 16 residues. This CDR3 is CASSNHGAQRGNTIYF. The CDR3 DNA is TGCGCCAGCAGCAACCACGGGGCACAACGCGGAAACACCATATATTTT.

The chain carries TRBV7-2 and TRBJ2-5; 10 nucleotides align to TRBD2. The length of the CDR3 is 16 residues. The ends lost 5 bases at V and 7 bases at J; junction bases unmatched: 13. From germline, CDR1 is SGHTA and CDR2 FQGNSA. As DNA, the CDR3 is TGTGCCAGCAGCCCCTCGCTAGCGGGGGCTAGAGTGACCCAGTACTTC. Its translation: CASSPSLAGARVTQYF.

This clone has only one observation. The sample contains more than one DNA sequence encoding this CDR3. The chain is built from TRBV23-1 and TRBJ2-7; D is possibly TRBD1 or TRBD2 (6 bases each). TRBV23-1 is designated an ORF whose function remains uncertain. V was trimmed by 3 bases and J by 6 bases, leaving 27 bases between them. The CDR3 runs to 18 residues. CDR3 nucleotides: TGCGCCAGCAGTCAGCCGACCGTAGGGAAGAATGGGGGGCGCGAGCAGTACTTC. Translating gives CASSQPTVGKNGGREQYF.

This chain connects TRBV28 to TRBJ1-2; TRBD1 matches 12 bases. The CDR3 sequence is 13 residues long. J gave up 8 bases and V 11 bases, and 9 bases lay outside the gene matches. Germline V gene sequence: CDR1 MDHEN, CDR2 SYDVKM. CDR3 protein: CAAWDRGREGYTF. CDR3 nucleotides: TGTGCCGCCTGGGACAGGGGGCGGGAAGGCTACACCTTC.

The chain employs TRBV7-2 and TRBJ2-2, with 9 bases lining up with TRBD1. Germline trimming cut 1 base from V and 2 bases from J; bases unmatched to any gene: 5. Germline V CDR1 and CDR2: SGHTA, FQGNSA. The CDR3 is 17 amino acids. CDR3 in amino acids: CASSLVGTGGNTGELFF. The CDR3 coding sequence is TGTGCCAGCAGCTTAGTAGGCACAGGGGGCAACACCGGGGAGCTGTTTTTT.

The genes are TRBV19 and TRBJ2-7; tentatively, D is TRBD1 or TRBD2 (5 bases each). This CDR3 has 14 amino acids. V lost 2 bases to trimming and J lost 2 bases, with 10 bases between them. Germline CDR1 reads LNHDA; CDR2 reads SQIVND (reference sequence). The chain's CDR3 is CASSISGTAYEQYF. In DNA, the CDR3 is TGTGCCAGTAGTATATCCGGGACCGCCTACGAGCAGTACTTC.

This chain joins TRBV10-2 and TRBJ2-3; D ambiguous. The CDR3 has 13 amino acids. Trimming took off 4 bases at V and 2 bases at J, with 7 bases between the two ends. Germline V gene data show CDR1 as WSHSY and CDR2 as SAAADI. CDR3 in amino acids: CASSAPDTDTQYF. The CDR3 nucleotides read TGCGCCAGCAGTGCCCCTGACACAGATACGCAGTATTTT.

On this clone: The sample contains more than one DNA sequence encoding this CDR3. The V and J genes are TRBV28 and TRBJ1-1; D is ambiguous. CDR1 and CDR2 (germline): MDHEN, SYDVKM. V lost 3 bases to trimming and J lost 1 base, with 9 bases between them. The CDR3 extends over 14 amino acids. CDR3 region: CASSFIAPNTEAFF. For the CDR3, the DNA is TGTGCCAGCAGTTTTATAGCCCCGAACACTGAAGCTTTCTTT. Combining the CDR3 with reference TRBV28 and TRBJ1-1 gives the whole variable domain DVKVTQSSRYLVKRTGEKVFLECVQDMDHENMFWYRQDPGLGLRLIYFSYDVKMKEKGDIPEGYSVSREKKERFSLILESASTNQTSMYLCASSFIAPNTEAFFGQGTRLTVV.